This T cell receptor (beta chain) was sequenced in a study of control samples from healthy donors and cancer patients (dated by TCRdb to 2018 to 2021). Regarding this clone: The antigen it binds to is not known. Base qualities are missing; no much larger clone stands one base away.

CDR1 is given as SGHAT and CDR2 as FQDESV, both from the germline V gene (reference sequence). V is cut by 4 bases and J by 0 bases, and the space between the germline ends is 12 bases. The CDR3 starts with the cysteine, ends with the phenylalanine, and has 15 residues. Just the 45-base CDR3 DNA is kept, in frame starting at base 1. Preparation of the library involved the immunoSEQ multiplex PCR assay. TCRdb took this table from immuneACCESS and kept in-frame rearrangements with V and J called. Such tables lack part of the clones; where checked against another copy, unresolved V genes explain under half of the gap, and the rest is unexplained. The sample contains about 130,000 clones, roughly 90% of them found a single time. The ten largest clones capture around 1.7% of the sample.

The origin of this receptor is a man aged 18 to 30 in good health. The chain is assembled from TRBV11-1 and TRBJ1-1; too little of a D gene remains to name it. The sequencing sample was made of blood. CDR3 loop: CASSSSRSMNTEAFF. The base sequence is TGTGCCAGCAGCTCGAGCAGGTCCATGAACACTGAAGCTTTCTTT.